This T cell receptor (beta chain) was retrieved from a study of T-cell reconstitution after alpha-beta-depleted transplantation in children. Findings of the study overall: In patients about two months after transplant, alpha-beta T cells reportedly arose from several hundred expanded graft clones. One year after transplant, T-cell counts and diversity came mostly from newly produced T cells. TCRbeta diversity was high at day 60 in some patients (a result of surviving recipient T cells and thymic progenitors).

The V gene's germline CDR1 is SGHRS and CDR2 YFSETQ. CDR3 length: 17 residues. V gave up 4 bases and J gave up 2 bases, with 22 bases separating them. This clonotype was observed a few times. Its antigen is unknown. The TCRbeta library was prepared with unique molecular identifiers. TCRdb recomputed calls from the PCR reads with MiXCR, one row per CDR3 protein. The sample has some 81,000 distinct CDR3 sequences; less than 15% are singletons. The chain links TRBV5-1 to TRBJ2-7, with D perhaps matching TRBD2 (6 bases). This clonotype was sampled from a male patient aged 2 to 10 who had a stem cell transplant for acute lymphoblastic leukemia, so the T cells may come from the graft donor. Material: PBMCs, mostly from graft donor cells, obtained 180 days after TCRalphabeta/CD19-depleted stem cell transplant. Here the CDR3 reads CASSIALRGTHPYEQYF. The CDR3 DNA follows: TGCGCCAGCAGCATAGCCCTTCGGGGGACTCATCCCTACGAGCAGTACTTC.